This T cell receptor (beta chain) was retrieved from a study of identical twins (TCRdb year 2016). For the wider study: TCR alpha and beta repertoires from monozygotic twins, unrelated adults of various ages and cord blood were deep-sequenced to test whether fetal clonotypes persist. To rule out contamination, replicate twin experiments were performed at different times with different library preparation protocols.

This clonotype was observed a few times. Its antigen is currently not known. Base qualities are not provided; no much larger clone lies one nucleotide away. V sheds 5 bases and J sheds 0 bases, leaving 13 bases between their ends. For CDR1 and CDR2, the germline V gene (reference sequence) lists LNHDA and SQIVND. The CDR3 runs 16 amino acids, cysteine and phenylalanine included. Only the CDR3 DNA stays, 48 bases, in frame from base 1. General conclusions and limits of the study: Fewer insertions were carried by abundant cord blood beta clonotypes; a weaker similar trend was observed in young adult naive repertoires, while no such trend was observed in memory repertoires. Out-of-frame TCR alpha sharing in monozygotic twins was systematically underestimated by recombination models, whereas sharing between unrelated individuals was in agreement with the recombination models. Invariant T cells such as MAIT and iNKT could partly confound zero-insertion analyses, although diverse VJ usage argued against such confounding for most clonotypes. Because the same donors could not be followed over many years, the conclusions relied on cross-sectional statistical analysis. A weaker excess of twin sharing was found in beta out-of-frame sequences because the signal-to-noise ratio was lowered by fewer shared sequences. Compared with coincidental sharing between unrelated individuals, out-of-frame TCR alpha sequences shared between twins had an excess of sequences with low generation probability.

Every donor was a healthy Caucasian. The twin cohort comprised three pairs of female monozygotic twins, all aged about 18 to 30 years. The RNA used for TCR libraries was isolated from peripheral blood mononuclear cells. Library construction relied on 5' RACE. Sequencing was carried out with an Illumina HiSeq 2000. A universal primer binding site was introduced by template switching, and a unique molecular identifier was present in the final cDNA, enabling accurate counting of TCR cDNA molecules. Specific primers in the conserved constant-segment region were used to synthesize first-strand cDNA for TCR alpha and beta chains. To control for contamination, every cDNA library was double barcoded, receiving both a SMART-Mk sample barcode and Illumina barcodes. Two successive PCR steps introduced TruSeq adapter sequences along with Illumina sample barcodes. TCR alpha and beta cDNA libraries were sequenced on the Illumina HiSeq platform with custom primers. The source study handled its data this way. Unique molecular identifiers were extracted from raw reads with MiGEC, and CDR3 positions were determined with MiXCR. For each individual, recombination models were inferred using an EM algorithm with the repgenHMM and IGoR tools. Shared clonotype analysis was performed with the tcR package in R, normalizing sharing by the product of cloneset sizes. To study raw recombination without the effects of thymic and clonal selection, out-of-frame nonproductive sequences were analyzed. TCRdb ran its own pipeline on the public reads, namely fastp trimming at Q25 and MiXCR clone calling, and kept in-frame beta chains. Every entry covers one CDR3 protein and lists the most common genes and DNA from its rows. In this record, the V and J calls reflect TCRdb's handling and not the investigators' own analysis. The sample table lists about 920,000 distinct CDR3 sequences, approximately 13% of them with a count of one. The biggest ten clones account for roughly 1.5% of the sample.

These data also formed part of another study, on yellow fever vaccine responses in identical twins. The second investigation adds: According to the authors, in identical twins the way T cells responded to vaccination appeared partly convergent and partly personalized. In identical twins, the study followed T cell clones that responded to the vaccine with precision.

The chain is encoded by TRBV19 joined to TRBJ1-4; TRBD1 could be the D gene, as 5 bases match. The sample was PBMCs. The receptor's source is a young woman in good health. The base sequence is TGTGCCAGTAGTTCCCTTGGGACGGCAACTAATGAAAAACTGTTTTTT. Translated, this is CASSSLGTATNEKLFF.